This is a list of T cell receptor beta chains from one sample in a study of shared clonotypes between healthy human individuals. Method: immunoSEQ multiplex PCR; TCRdb's copy keeps in-frame clones and lacks some. The sample yields about 1 million clones, 60% to 80% seen once. The sample was memory CD4+ T cells sorted from blood. These receptors were taken from a man between 18 and 35 years old in good health. The CDR3 runs from the conserved cysteine through the conserved F or W. D genes are given only for firm matches. Clone size appears in some rows only: once, few, many, or a class for an expanded clone.

v_gene	abundance	j_gene	d_gene	CDR3aa	CDR3nt
TRBV12-5	-	TRBJ2-1	TRBD2	CASGPRTSGRSNEQFF	TGTGCTAGTGGTCCGCGGACTAGCGGGAGAAGTAATGAGCAGTTCTTC
TRBV7-3	few	TRBJ1-6	-	CASSHGRNNSPLHF	TGTGCCAGCAGCCACGGACGGAATAATTCACCCCTCCACTTT
TRBV6-1	many	TRBJ2-2	-	CASSVPGVAGELFF	TGTGCCAGCAGTGTCCCAGGGGTTGCCGGGGAGCTGTTTTTT
TRBV11-2	-	TRBJ2-7	-	CASSLAGSYEQYF	TGTGCCAGCAGCTTAGCAGGGTCCTACGAGCAGTACTTC
TRBV4-3	-	TRBJ2-1	TRBD2	CASSQKSLAGGVRDNEQFF	TGCGCCAGCAGCCAAAAAAGTCTAGCGGGGGGAGTACGGGACAATGAGCAGTTCTTC
TRBV30	-	TRBJ1-3	TRBD1	CAWSDRGSSGNTIYF	TGTGCCTGGAGCGACAGGGGGAGCTCTGGAAACACCATATATTTT
TRBV2	-	TRBJ2-3	TRBD1	CATQQGPPTDTQYF	TGTGCCACCCAACAGGGGCCCCCCACAGATACGCAGTATTTT
TRBV7-2	-	TRBJ1-1	TRBD1	CASSEIRDREAFF	TGTGCCAGCAGCGAAATAAGGGACAGGGAAGCTTTCTTT
TRBV18	-	TRBJ2-5	-	CASSPYGQTQETQYF	TGTGCCAGCTCACCGTACGGACAAACACAAGAGACCCAGTACTTC
TRBV6-6	-	TRBJ2-5	TRBD2	CASSYGRGDQETQYF	TGTGCCAGCAGTTACGGGCGGGGGGACCAAGAGACCCAGTACTTC
TRBV11-2	-	TRBJ2-2	-	CASSYGSTGELFF	TGTGCCAGCAGCTATGGGTCCACCGGGGAGCTGTTTTTT
TRBV5-1	once	TRBJ2-7	-	CASSLDPGRFYEQYF	TGCGCCAGCAGCTTGGACCCAGGGCGCTTTTACGAGCAGTACTTC
TRBV19	once	TRBJ1-2	-	CASSRSGGPNYGYTF	TGTGCCAGTAGCCGGAGCGGCGGGCCTAACTATGGCTACACCTTC
TRBV4-3	-	TRBJ2-7	-	CASSQDFQLSPSEQYF	TGCGCCAGCAGCCAAGATTTTCAGCTCTCCCCCAGCGAGCAGTACTTC
TRBV30	once	TRBJ1-4	TRBD1	CAWSAGGSNEKLFF	TGTGCCTGGAGCGCAGGGGGTTCTAATGAAAAACTGTTTTTT
TRBV15	once	TRBJ1-1	-	CATSRELMNTEAFF	TGTGCCACCAGCAGAGAACTCATGAACACTGAAGCTTTCTTT
TRBV7-9	few	TRBJ1-6	-	CASSLTALASLHF	TGTGCCAGCAGCTTAACGGCTCTGGCCTCACTCCACTTT
TRBV9	many	TRBJ1-2	-	CASSVADTIGGYTF	TGTGCCAGCAGCGTAGCGGATACCATAGGTGGCTACACCTTC
TRBV11-1	-	TRBJ1-1	-	CASSVRAPEAFF	TGTGCCAGCAGCGTTCGGGCCCCTGAAGCTTTCTTT
TRBV15	-	TRBJ1-3	-	CATSRVGATTVNTIYF	TGTGCCACCAGCAGAGTAGGGGCAACTACTGTCAACACCATATATTTT
TRBV5-1	few	TRBJ1-2	TRBD1	CASSNSPTGGLHGYTF	TGCGCCAGCAGCAATTCCCCGACAGGGGGCCTTCATGGCTACACCTTC
TRBV7-9	-	TRBJ2-7	-	CASSLNSLGSGYEQYF	TGTGCCAGCAGCTTAAACTCCTTGGGGTCGGGTTACGAGCAGTACTTC
TRBV5-1	-	TRBJ2-7	TRBD1	CASSLGQGSYEQYF	TGCGCCAGCAGCTTGGGACAGGGGTCCTACGAGCAGTACTTC
TRBV29-1	-	TRBJ1-5	TRBD1	CSVVQGRGQPQHF	TGCAGCGTAGTACAGGGGCGGGGACAGCCCCAGCATTTT
TRBV7-2	-	TRBJ1-6	-	CASSFGGELGSPLHF	TGTGCCAGCAGCTTTGGGGGTGAACTGGGTTCACCCCTCCACTTT
TRBV7-2	-	TRBJ1-1	-	CASSFPDSGNTEAFF	TGTGCCAGCAGCTTTCCAGACAGTGGGAACACTGAAGCTTTCTTT
TRBV5-1	-	TRBJ2-7	-	CASSLGGSDQYF	TGCGCCAGCAGCTTAGGGGGTTCAGATCAGTACTTC
TRBV10-3	-	TRBJ1-1	-	CAITAQTENTEAFF	TGTGCCATCACCGCTCAGACGGAGAACACTGAAGCTTTCTTT
TRBV19	-	TRBJ1-5	-	CASSLERGGNQPQHF	TGTGCCAGTAGTTTGGAGAGGGGCGGCAATCAGCCCCAGCATTTT
TRBV9	-	TRBJ2-5	TRBD2	CASSEGTSGGPQETQYF	TGTGCCAGCAGCGAGGGGACTAGCGGGGGGCCCCAAGAGACCCAGTACTTC
TRBV27	few	TRBJ1-6	-	CASSFGARNSPLHF	TGTGCCAGCAGTTTCGGAGCGCGTAATTCACCCCTCCACTTT
TRBV7-9	-	TRBJ2-3	-	CASSLSSATDTQYF	TGTGCCAGCAGCTTAAGCTCAGCTACAGATACGCAGTATTTT
TRBV11-2	-	TRBJ1-1	-	CASSGGGGSYTEAFF	TGTGCCAGCAGCGGGGGGGGAGGCAGCTACACTGAAGCTTTCTTT
TRBV30	few	TRBJ1-1	-	CAWSGAGNTEAFF	TGTGCCTGGAGCGGAGCAGGGAACACTGAAGCTTTCTTT
TRBV28	-	TRBJ1-2	-	CASSLFYGYTF	TGTGCCAGCAGCTTATTTTATGGCTACACCTTC
TRBV29-1	-	TRBJ1-1	-	CSLSRVSEAFF	TGCAGCCTTTCCAGGGTATCTGAAGCTTTCTTT
TRBV7-2	-	TRBJ2-3	-	CASSLDAGTYTQYF	TGTGCCAGCAGCTTAGACGCGGGGACTTATACGCAGTATTTT
TRBV9	-	TRBJ2-1	-	CASSVSLALTDEQFF	TGTGCCAGCAGCGTCTCCTTAGCGTTGACGGATGAGCAGTTCTTC
TRBV5-1	-	TRBJ1-4	TRBD1	CASSPGLTSGQEKLFF	TGCGCCAGCAGCCCGGGACTCACCTCGGGACAGGAAAAACTGTTTTTT